The subject of this entry is one T cell receptor (beta chain). This sample was included in a study of blood T cell repertoires in COVID-19. Study details: COVID-19 samples collected from the United States, Italy and Spain covered acute and convalescent phases.

Source study methods: Amplification of reference gene primers provided the estimated nucleated cell counts. Some clones are missing from TCRdb's copy, which holds only in-frame ones; the method was immunoSEQ multiplex PCR. The DNA was the basis for D and trimming; V, J and clone size are from that table. The repertoire holds 300,000 or so clones, with 90% as singletons. The CDR3 is 14 residues long. Trimming took off 5 bases at V and 1 base at J, with 8 bases between the two ends. The germline CDR1 and CDR2 sequences are SNHLY and FYNNEI. Sequencing used peripheral blood. This clonotype was obtained from a middle-aged woman with acute or convalescent COVID-19. The chain is built from TRBV2 and TRBJ2-2, with D perhaps TRBD1 (6 bases). This CDR3 is CASSIQGNTGELFF. The DNA for the CDR3 is TGTGCCAGCAGTATACAGGGGAACACCGGGGAGCTGTTTTTT. The whole variable domain, remainder taken from reference TRBV2 and TRBJ2-2, is EPEVTQTPSHQVTQMGQEVILRCVPISNHLYFYWYRQILGQKVEFLVSFYNNEISEKSEIFDDQFSVERPDGSNFTLKIRSTKLEDSAMYFCASSIQGNTGELFFGEGSRLTVL.